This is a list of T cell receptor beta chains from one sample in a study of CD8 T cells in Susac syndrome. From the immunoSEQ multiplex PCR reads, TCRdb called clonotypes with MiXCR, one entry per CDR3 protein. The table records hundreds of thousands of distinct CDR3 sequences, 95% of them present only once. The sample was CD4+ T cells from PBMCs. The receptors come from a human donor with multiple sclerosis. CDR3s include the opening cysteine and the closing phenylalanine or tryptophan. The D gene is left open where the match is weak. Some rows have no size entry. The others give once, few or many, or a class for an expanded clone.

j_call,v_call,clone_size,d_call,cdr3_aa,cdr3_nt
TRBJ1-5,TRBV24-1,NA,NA,CATSDSSWAVGDQPQHF,TGTGCCACCAGCGACTCCTCATGGGCAGTAGGTGATCAGCCCCAGCATTTT
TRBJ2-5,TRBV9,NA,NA,CASSAGQIPQETQYF,TGTGCCAGCAGCGCCGGACAGATACCCCAAGAGACCCAGTACTTC
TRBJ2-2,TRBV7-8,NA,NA,CASSLDRGELFF,TGTGCCAGCAGCTTAGATAGGGGGGAGCTGTTTTTT
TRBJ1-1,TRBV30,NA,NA,CACSGNTEAFF,TGTGCCTGTTCGGGAAACACTGAAGCTTTCTTT
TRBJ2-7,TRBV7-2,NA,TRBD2,CASSYRDYKDEQYF,TGTGCCAGCAGCTACCGGGACTATAAGGACGAGCAGTACTTC
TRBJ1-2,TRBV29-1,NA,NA,CSVERQDYGYTF,TGCAGCGTTGAAAGACAGGACTATGGCTACACCTTC
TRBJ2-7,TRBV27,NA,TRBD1,CASSPGTGWLGEQYF,TGTGCCAGCAGTCCGGGGACAGGGTGGTTGGGCGAGCAGTACTTC
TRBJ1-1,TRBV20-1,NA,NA,CSAIVRVNTEAFF,TGCAGTGCAATCGTTAGAGTGAACACTGAAGCTTTCTTT
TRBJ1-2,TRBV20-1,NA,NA,CSARPGLANYGYTF,TGCAGTGCCCGTCCGGGCCTAGCTAACTATGGCTACACCTTC
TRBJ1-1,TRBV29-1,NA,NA,CSDSFENTEAFF,TGCAGCGATTCTTTCGAGAACACTGAAGCTTTCTTT
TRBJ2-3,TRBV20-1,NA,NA,CSARGGGARGDTQYF,TGCAGTGCTAGAGGAGGCGGGGCCAGGGGGGATACGCAGTATTTT
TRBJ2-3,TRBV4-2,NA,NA,CASSQDVFTDTQYF,TGTGCCAGCAGCCAAGATGTCTTCACAGATACGCAGTATTTT
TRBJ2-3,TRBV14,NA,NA,CASSDIRDAAATQYF,TGTGCCAGCAGCGATATCCGGGACGCCGCGGCTACGCAGTATTTT
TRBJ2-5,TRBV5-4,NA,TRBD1,CASSSSGQEETQYF,TGTGCCAGCAGCTCCTCGGGACAGGAAGAGACCCAGTACTTC
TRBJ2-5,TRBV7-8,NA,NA,CASSLAYGPETQYF,TGTGCCAGCAGCTTAGCATACGGGCCGGAGACCCAGTACTTC
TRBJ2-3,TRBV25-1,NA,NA,CASSEYDTQYF,TGTGCCAGCAGTGAATATGATACGCAGTATTTT
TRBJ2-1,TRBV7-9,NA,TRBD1,CASSPNPTSGTGSYNEQFF,TGTGCCAGCAGCCCCAACCCAACGAGCGGGACAGGGAGTTACAATGAGCAGTTCTTC
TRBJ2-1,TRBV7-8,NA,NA,CASSLVKGGSYNEQFF,TGTGCCAGCAGCTTAGTTAAGGGGGGAAGCTACAATGAGCAGTTCTTC
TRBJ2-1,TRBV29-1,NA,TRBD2,CSVDPAGGHNEQFF,TGCAGCGTTGACCCAGCGGGGGGGCACAATGAGCAGTTCTTC
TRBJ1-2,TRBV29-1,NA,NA,CSVRPGYTF,TGCAGCGTCCGCCCCGGCTACACCTTC
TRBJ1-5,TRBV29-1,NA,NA,CSVEIDSNQPQHF,TGCAGCGTTGAGATCGATAGCAATCAGCCCCAGCATTTT
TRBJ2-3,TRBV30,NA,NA,CAHTAGAGNTQYF,TGTGCCCATACCGCGGGGGCCGGCAATACGCAGTATTTT
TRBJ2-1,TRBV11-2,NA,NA,CASSLVGGPSYNEQFF,TGTGCCAGCAGCTTAGTGGGGGGGCCTTCCTACAATGAGCAGTTCTTC
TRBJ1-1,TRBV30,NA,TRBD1,CATDRVNTEAFF,TGTGCCACCGACAGGGTCAACACTGAAGCTTTCTTT
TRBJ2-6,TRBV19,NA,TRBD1,CASSIGQGTPGGANVLTF,TGTGCCAGTAGTATAGGACAGGGGACGCCAGGTGGGGCCAACGTCCTGACTTTC
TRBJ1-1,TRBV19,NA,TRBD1,CASHTGTGVMNTEAFF,TGTGCCAGTCATACCGGGACAGGGGTCATGAACACTGAAGCTTTCTTT
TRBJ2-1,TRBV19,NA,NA,CASSISLALHNEQFF,TGTGCCAGTAGTATCAGCCTGGCCCTCCACAATGAGCAGTTCTTC
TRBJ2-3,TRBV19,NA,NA,CASRYRSTDTQYF,TGTGCCAGTAGGTACCGCTCGACAGATACGCAGTATTTT
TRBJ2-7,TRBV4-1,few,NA,CASSQDKRGTNYEQYF,TGCGCCAGCAGCCAAGATAAGAGGGGGACCAACTACGAGCAGTACTTC
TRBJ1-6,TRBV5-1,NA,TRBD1,CASSTGTGGLSSSSPLHF,TGCGCCAGCAGTACCGGGACAGGGGGACTCTCATCCTCTTCACCCCTCCACTTT
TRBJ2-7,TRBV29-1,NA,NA,CSVGTSEQYF,TGCAGCGTAGGGACGTCCGAGCAGTACTTC
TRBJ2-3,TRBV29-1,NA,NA,CSVGEIGTDTQYF,TGCAGCGTTGGGGAAATCGGCACAGATACGCAGTATTTT
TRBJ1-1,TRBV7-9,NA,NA,CASSHEPGTEAFF,TGTGCCAGCAGTCATGAACCCGGCACTGAAGCTTTCTTT
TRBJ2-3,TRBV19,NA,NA,CASGRAPKADTQYF,TGTGCCAGTGGCCGGGCCCCGAAAGCAGATACGCAGTATTTT
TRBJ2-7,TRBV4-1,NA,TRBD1,CASSQEQGRAEQYF,TGCGCCAGCAGCCAAGAACAGGGGCGCGCCGAGCAGTACTTC
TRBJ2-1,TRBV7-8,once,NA,CASSLGWGSSYNEQFF,TGTGCCAGCAGCTTAGGATGGGGAAGCTCCTACAATGAGCAGTTCTTC
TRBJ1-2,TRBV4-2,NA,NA,CASSPQSEVGYTF,TGTGCCAGCAGCCCTCAATCCGAGGTGGGCTACACCTTC
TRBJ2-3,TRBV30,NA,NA,CAWSVRLLSGTDTQYF,TGTGCCTGGAGTGTAAGGCTCTTATCGGGCACAGATACGCAGTATTTT
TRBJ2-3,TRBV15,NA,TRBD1,CATSRTGGVETTDTQYF,TGTGCCACCAGCAGGACAGGGGGCGTTGAGACGACAGATACGCAGTATTTT
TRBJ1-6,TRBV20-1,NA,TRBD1,CSARDLGTGAPIPHF,TGCAGTGCTAGAGATCTCGGGACAGGGGCTCCCATTCCCCACTTT
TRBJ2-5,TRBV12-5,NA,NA,CASGSPQRGPETQYF,TGTGCTAGTGGTTCCCCTCAACGGGGACCCGAGACCCAGTACTTC
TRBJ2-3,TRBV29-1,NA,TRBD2,CSVPSGDSTDTQYF,TGCAGCGTTCCGAGCGGGGACAGCACAGATACGCAGTATTTT
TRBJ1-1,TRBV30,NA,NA,CAWSPLSTGAFF,TGTGCCTGGAGTCCCCTATCCACCGGAGCTTTCTTT
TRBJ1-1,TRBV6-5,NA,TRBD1,CASSFETGGFTEAFF,TGTGCCAGCAGTTTCGAGACAGGGGGCTTCACTGAAGCTTTCTTT
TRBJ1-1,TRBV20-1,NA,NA,CSARPPMNTEAFF,TGCAGTGCTAGACCCCCGATGAACACTGAAGCTTTCTTT
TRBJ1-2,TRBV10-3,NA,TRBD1,CAISRTGRDYGYTF,TGTGCCATCAGTAGGACAGGGCGTGACTATGGCTACACCTTC
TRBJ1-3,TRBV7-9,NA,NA,CASSLASEGNTIYF,TGTGCCAGCAGCTTAGCCTCGGAGGGGAACACCATATATTTT
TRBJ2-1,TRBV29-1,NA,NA,CSVGGTGVYNEQFF,TGCAGCGTTGGGGGTACGGGGGTCTACAATGAGCAGTTCTTC
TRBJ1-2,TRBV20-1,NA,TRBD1,CSAARQGGYGYTF,TGCAGTGCTGCTCGACAGGGAGGCTATGGCTACACCTTC
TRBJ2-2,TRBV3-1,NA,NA,CASSLASTGELFF,TGTGCCAGCAGCCTAGCAAGTACCGGGGAGCTGTTTTTT